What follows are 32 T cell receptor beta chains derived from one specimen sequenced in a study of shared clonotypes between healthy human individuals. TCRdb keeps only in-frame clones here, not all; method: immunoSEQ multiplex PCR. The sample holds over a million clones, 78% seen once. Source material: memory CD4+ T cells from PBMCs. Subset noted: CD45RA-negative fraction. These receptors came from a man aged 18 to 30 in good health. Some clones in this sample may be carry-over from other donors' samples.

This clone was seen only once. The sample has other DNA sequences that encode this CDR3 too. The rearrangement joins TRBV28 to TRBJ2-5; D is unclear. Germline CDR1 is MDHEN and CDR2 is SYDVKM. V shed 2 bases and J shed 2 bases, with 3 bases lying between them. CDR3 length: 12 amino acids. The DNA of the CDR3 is TGTGCCAGCAGTTTAGGGCAAGAGACCCAGTACTTC. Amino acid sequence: CASSLGQETQYF.

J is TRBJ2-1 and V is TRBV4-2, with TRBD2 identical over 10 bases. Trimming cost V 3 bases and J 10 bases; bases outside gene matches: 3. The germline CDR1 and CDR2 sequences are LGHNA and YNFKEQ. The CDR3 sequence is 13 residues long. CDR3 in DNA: TGTGCCAGCAGCCACAGCGGGAGGGCCGAGCAGTTCTTC. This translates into CASSHSGRAEQFF.

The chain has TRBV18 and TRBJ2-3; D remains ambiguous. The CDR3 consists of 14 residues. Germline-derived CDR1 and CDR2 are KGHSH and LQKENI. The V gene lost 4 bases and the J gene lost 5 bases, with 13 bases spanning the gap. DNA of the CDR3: TGTGCCAGCTCACTAATATTATCAGAAGATACGCAGTATTTT. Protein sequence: CASSLILSEDTQYF.

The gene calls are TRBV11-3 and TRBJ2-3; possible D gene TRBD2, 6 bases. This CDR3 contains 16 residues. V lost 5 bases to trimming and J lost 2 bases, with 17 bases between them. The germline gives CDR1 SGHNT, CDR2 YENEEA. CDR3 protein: CASSPGLFTLTDTQYF. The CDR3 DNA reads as TGTGCCAGCAGCCCCGGACTATTCACGCTCACAGATACGCAGTATTTT. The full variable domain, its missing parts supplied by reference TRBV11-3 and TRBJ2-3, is EAGVVQSPRYKIIEKKQPVAFWCNPISGHNTLYWYLQNLGQGPELLIRYENEEAVDDSQLPKDRFSAERLKGVDSTLKIQPAELGDSAVYLCASSPGLFTLTDTQYFGPGTRLTVL.

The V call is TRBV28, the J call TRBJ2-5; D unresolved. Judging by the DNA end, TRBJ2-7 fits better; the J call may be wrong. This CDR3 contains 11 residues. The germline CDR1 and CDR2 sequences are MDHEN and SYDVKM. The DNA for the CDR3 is TGTGCCAGCGGCGTTGCCTACGAGCAGTACTTC. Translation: CASGVAYEQYF.

The DNA of the CDR3 is TGTGCCACCTCCAGCCCCCCTCAGCCCCAGCATTTT. Amino acid sequence: CATSSPPQPQHF. The chain couples TRBV28 to TRBJ1-5; no clear D. The CDR3 consists of 12 residues. V shed 10 bases and J shed 6 bases, with 13 bases lying between them. Per germline, CDR1 MDHEN and CDR2 SYDVKM.

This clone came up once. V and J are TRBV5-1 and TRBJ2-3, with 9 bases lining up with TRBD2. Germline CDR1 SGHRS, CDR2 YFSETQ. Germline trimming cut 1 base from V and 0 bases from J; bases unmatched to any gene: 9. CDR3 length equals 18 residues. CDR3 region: CASSLTPTSGYSTDTQYF. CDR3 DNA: TGCGCCAGCAGCTTGACCCCAACTAGCGGGTATAGCACAGATACGCAGTATTTT.

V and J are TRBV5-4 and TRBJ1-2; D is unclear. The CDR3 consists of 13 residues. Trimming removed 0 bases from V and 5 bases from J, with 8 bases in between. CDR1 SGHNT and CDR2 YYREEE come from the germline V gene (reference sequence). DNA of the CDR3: TGTGCCAGCAGCTTGGTGGCTGGTTATGGCTACACCTTC. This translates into CASSLVAGYGYTF.

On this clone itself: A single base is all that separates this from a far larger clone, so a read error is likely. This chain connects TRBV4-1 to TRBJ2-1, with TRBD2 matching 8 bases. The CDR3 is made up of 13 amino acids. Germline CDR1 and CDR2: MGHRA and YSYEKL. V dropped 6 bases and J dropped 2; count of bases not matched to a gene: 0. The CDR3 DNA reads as TGCGCCAGCAGGACTAGCGCCTACAATGAGCAGTTCTTC. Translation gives CASRTSAYNEQFF.

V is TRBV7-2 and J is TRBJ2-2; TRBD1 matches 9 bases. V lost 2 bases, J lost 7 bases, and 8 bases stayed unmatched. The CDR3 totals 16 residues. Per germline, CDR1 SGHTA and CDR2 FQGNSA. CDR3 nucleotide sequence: TGTGCCAGCAGCTTACTTACAGGGGGCGCGGGCGGGGAGCTGTTTTTT. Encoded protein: CASSLLTGGAGGELFF.

CDR3 region: CASADRARSYSNQPQHF. CDR3 DNA: TGTGCCAGCGCGGACAGGGCGCGCTCTTATAGCAATCAGCCCCAGCATTTT. The chain recombines TRBV19 with TRBJ1-5; TRBD1 aligns across 8 bases. Germline CDR1 is LNHDA and CDR2 is SQIVND (reference sequence). This CDR3 contains 17 residues. V shed 9 bases and J 0 bases; nucleotides not matched to a gene: 13.

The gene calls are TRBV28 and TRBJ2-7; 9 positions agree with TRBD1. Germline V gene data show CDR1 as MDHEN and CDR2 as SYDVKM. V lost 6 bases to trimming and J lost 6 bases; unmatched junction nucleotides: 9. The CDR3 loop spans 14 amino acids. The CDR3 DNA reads TGTGCCAGCAGCACCCGGACAGGGGCCTCCGAGCAGTACTTC. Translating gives CASSTRTGASEQYF.

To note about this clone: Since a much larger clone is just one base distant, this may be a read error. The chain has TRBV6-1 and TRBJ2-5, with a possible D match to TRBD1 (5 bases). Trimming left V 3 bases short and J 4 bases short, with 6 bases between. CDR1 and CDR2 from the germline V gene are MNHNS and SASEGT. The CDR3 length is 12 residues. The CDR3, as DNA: TGTGCCAGCAGTGACAGGGTAGAGACCCAGTACTTC. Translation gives CASSDRVETQYF.

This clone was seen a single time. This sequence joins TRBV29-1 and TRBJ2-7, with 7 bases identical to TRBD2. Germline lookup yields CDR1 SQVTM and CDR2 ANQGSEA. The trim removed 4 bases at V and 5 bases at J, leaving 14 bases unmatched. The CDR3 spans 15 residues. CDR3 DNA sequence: TGCAGCGTTGTCCTCGAACCGGGACTACCTCACGAGCAGTACTTC. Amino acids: CSVVLEPGLPHEQYF.

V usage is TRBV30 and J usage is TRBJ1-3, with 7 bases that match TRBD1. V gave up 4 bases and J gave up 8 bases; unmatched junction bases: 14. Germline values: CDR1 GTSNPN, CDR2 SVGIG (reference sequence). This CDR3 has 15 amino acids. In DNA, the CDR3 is TGTGCCTGGAAGGGTATAACAGGGGTGACACACACCATATATTTT. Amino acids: CAWKGITGVTHTIYF. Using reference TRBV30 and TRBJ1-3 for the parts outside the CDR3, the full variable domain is SQTIHQWPATLVQPVGSPLSLECTVEGTSNPNLYWYRQAAGRGLQLLFYSVGIGQISSEVPQNLSASRPQDRQFILSSKKLLLSDSGFYLCAWKGITGVTHTIYFGEGSWLTVV.

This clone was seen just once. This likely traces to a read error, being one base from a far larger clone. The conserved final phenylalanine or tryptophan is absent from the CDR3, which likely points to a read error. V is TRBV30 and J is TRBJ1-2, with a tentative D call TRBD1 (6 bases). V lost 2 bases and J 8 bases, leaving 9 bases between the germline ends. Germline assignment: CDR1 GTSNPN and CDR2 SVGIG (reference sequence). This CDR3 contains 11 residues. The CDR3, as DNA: TGTGCCTGGAGTTGGGGGGGCGGCTACACCCTC. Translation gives CAWSWGGGYTL.

CDR3: CASSTLAGGADTQYF. The CDR3 DNA sequence: TGTGCCAGCAGCACACTAGCGGGAGGCGCAGATACGCAGTATTTT. This sequence joins TRBV11-2 and TRBJ2-3; 12 nucleotides match TRBD2. The V gene's germline CDR1 is SGHAT and CDR2 FQNNGV. V trimming: 5 bases; J trimming: 4 bases; junction bases outside the gene matches: 4. The CDR3 totals 15 residues. The full variable domain, with the rest looked up from reference TRBV11-2 and TRBJ2-3, is EAGVAQSPRYKIIEKRQSVAFWCNPISGHATLYWYQQILGQGPKLLIQFQNNGVVDDSQLPKDRFSAERLKGVDSTLKIQPAKLEDSAVYLCASSTLAGGADTQYFGPGTRLTVL.

The CDR3 DNA follows: TGTGCCAGCAGCTGGACTTTTAACTACGAGCAGTACTTC. This sequence encodes CASSWTFNYEQYF. The chain employs TRBV11-2 and TRBJ2-7; D perhaps matches TRBD2 (5 bases). The CDR3 runs 13 residues. V lost 4 bases, J lost 3 bases, and 10 bases lay in between. The germline V gene has CDR1 SGHAT and CDR2 FQNNGV. Full variable domain (remainder filled in from reference TRBV11-2 and TRBJ2-7): EAGVAQSPRYKIIEKRQSVAFWCNPISGHATLYWYQQILGQGPKLLIQFQNNGVVDDSQLPKDRFSAERLKGVDSTLKIQPAKLEDSAVYLCASSWTFNYEQYFGPGTRLTVT.

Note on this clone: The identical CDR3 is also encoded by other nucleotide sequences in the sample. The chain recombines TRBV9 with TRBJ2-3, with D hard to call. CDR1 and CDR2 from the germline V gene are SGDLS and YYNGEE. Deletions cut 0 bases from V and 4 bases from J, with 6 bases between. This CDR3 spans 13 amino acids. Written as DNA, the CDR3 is TGTGCCAGCAGCGTAGGTCTAGCAGATACGCAGTATTTT. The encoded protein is CASSVGLADTQYF.

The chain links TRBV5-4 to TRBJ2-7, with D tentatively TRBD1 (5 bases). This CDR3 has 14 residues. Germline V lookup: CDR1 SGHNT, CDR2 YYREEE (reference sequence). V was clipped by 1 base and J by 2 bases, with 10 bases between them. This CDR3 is CASSLFDSAYEQYF. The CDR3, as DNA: TGTGCCAGCAGCTTGTTTGACAGCGCCTACGAGCAGTACTTC.

CDR3 nucleotides: TGTGCCAGCCGTAGGGGGGGGAACACTGAAGCTTTCTTT. Translation: CASRRGGNTEAFF. V gene TRBV28 combines with J gene TRBJ1-1; weak D call: TRBD1 (6 bases). CDR1 MDHEN and CDR2 SYDVKM come from the germline V gene. V was cut by 8 bases and J by 1 base, with 11 bases left in between. This CDR3 is 13 amino acids long.

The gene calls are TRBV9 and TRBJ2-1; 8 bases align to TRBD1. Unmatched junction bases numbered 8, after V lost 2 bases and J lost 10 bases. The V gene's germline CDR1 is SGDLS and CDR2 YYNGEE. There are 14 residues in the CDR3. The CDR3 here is CASSVGQGAWEQFF. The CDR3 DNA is TGTGCCAGCAGCGTCGGTCAGGGGGCTTGGGAGCAGTTCTTC.

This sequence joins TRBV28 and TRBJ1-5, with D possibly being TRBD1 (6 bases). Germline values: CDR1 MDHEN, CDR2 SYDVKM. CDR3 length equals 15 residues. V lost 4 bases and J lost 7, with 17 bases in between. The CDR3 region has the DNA TGTGCCAGCAGTTCCCCCGCGGGGGGGCCACAGCCCCAGCATTTT. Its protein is CASSSPAGGPQPQHF.

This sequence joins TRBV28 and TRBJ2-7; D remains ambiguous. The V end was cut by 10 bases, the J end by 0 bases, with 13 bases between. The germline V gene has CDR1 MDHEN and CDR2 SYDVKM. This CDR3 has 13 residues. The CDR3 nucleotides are TGTGCCACCCTAAGTCCCAGCTCCTACGAGCAGTACTTC. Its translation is CATLSPSSYEQYF. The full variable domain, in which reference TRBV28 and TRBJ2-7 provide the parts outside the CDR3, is DVKVTQSSRYLVKRTGEKVFLECVQDMDHENMFWYRQDPGLGLRLIYFSYDVKMKEKGDIPEGYSVSREKKERFSLILESASTNQTSMYLCATLSPSSYEQYFGPGTRLTVT.

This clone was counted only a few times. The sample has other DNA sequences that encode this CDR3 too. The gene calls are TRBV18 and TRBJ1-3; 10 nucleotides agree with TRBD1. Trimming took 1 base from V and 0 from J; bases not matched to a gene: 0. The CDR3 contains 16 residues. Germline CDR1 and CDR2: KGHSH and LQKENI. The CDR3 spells CASSPRTGGSGNTIYF. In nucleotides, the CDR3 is TGTGCCAGCTCACCACGGACAGGGGGCTCTGGAAACACCATATATTTT.

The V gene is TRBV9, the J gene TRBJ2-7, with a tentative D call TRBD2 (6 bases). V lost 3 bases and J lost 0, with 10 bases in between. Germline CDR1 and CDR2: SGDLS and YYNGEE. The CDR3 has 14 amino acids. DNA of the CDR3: TGTGCCAGCAGCGCCGCTAGCGCCTCCTACGAGCAGTACTTC. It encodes CASSAASASYEQYF.

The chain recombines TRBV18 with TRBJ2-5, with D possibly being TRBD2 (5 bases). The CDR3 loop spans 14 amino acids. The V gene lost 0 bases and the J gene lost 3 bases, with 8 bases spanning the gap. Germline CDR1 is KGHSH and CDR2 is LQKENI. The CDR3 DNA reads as TGTGCCAGCTCACCACCTATGAGGGAAGAGACCCAGTACTTC. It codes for CASSPPMREETQYF. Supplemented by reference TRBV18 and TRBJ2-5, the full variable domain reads NAGVMQNPRHLVRRRGQEARLRCSPMKGHSHVYWYRQLPEEGLKFMVYLQKENIIDESGMPKERFSAEFPKEGPSILRIQQVVRGDSAAYFCASSPPMREETQYFGPGTRLLVL.

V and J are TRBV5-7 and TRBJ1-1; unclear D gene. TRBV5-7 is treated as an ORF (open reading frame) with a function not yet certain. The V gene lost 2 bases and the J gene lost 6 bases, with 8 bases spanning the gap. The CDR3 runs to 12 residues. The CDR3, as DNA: TGTGCCAGCAGCTTCGGTTGGGCTGAAGCTTTCTTT. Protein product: CASSFGWAEAFF.

DNA for the CDR3: TGTGCCAGCAGAAAGACTAGCGCAGATACGCAGTATTTT. It yields the protein CASRKTSADTQYF. The genes are TRBV28 and TRBJ2-3, with 8 positions matching TRBD2. Germline CDR1 MDHEN, CDR2 SYDVKM. The J segment lost 4 bases and the V segment lost 6 bases, leaving 3 bases of the junction unmatched. There are 13 residues in the CDR3.

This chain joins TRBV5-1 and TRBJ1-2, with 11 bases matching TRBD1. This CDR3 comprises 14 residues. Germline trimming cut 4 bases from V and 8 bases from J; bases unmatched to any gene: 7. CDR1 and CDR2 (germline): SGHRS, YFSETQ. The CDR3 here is CASSAGTGGRGYTF. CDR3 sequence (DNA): TGCGCCAGCAGCGCCGGGACAGGGGGAAGGGGCTACACCTTC.

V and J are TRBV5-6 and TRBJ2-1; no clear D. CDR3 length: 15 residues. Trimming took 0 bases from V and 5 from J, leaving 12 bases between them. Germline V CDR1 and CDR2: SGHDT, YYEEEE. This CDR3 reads CASSLGWARDNEQFF. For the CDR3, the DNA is TGTGCCAGCAGCTTGGGGTGGGCCCGGGACAATGAGCAGTTCTTC. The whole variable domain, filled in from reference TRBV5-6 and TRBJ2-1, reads DAGVTQSPTHLIKTRGQQVTLRCSPKSGHDTVSWYQQALGQGPQFIFQYYEEEERQRGNFPDRFSGHQFPNYSSELNVNALLLGDSALYLCASSLGWARDNEQFFGPGTRLTVL.

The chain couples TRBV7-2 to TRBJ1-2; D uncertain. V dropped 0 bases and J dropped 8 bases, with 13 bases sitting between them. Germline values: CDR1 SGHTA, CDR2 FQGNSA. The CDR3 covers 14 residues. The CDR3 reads CASSLARVLTGYTF. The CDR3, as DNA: TGTGCCAGCAGCTTAGCGCGGGTTCTGACCGGCTACACCTTC. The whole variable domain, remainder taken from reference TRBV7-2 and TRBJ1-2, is GAGVSQSPSNKVTEKGKDVELRCDPISGHTALYWYRQSLGQGLEFLIYFQGNSAPDKSGLPSDRFSAERTGGSVSTLTIQRTQQEDSAVYLCASSLARVLTGYTFGSGTRLTVV.